This note documents a single T cell receptor beta chain sequence. Its matching antigen is unknown. This sample was taken from a study of T cell responses to AZD1222 COVID-19 vaccine. Germline V gene sequence: CDR1 SGHAT, CDR2 FQNNGV. This CDR3 is built from 14 residues. V lost 7 bases to trimming and J lost 6 bases; unmatched junction nucleotides: 10. The table came from immunoSEQ multiplex PCR; TCRdb's copy has only in-frame clones and leaves some out. The sample yields about 130,000 clones, 88% seen once. Study outcomes and limitations: The donors showed a predominance of white British ancestry and of females, with possible underestimation of clonal diversity. Rises in breadth and depth of Spike-specific TCRs came after two AZD1222 doses. Scientists sampled the repertoires only once the peak T cell response had passed. Baseline seropositivity occurred in only 5 to 7 AZD1222 recipients.

This sample comprised peripheral blood, obtained on day 0 of AZD1222 vaccination. The genes are TRBV11-2 and TRBJ2-7, with 9 bases that match TRBD2. The sequence was obtained from an adult in good health. The DNA of the CDR3 is TGTGCCAGCAAGCATTGGACTAGCGTGGGCGAGCAGTACTTC. The encoded protein is CASKHWTSVGEQYF. Based on the CDR3 plus reference TRBV11-2 and TRBJ2-7, the full variable domain is EAGVAQSPRYKIIEKRQSVAFWCNPISGHATLYWYQQILGQGPKLLIQFQNNGVVDDSQLPKDRFSAERLKGVDSTLKIQPAKLEDSAVYLCASKHWTSVGEQYFGPGTRLTVT.